These 14 T cell receptor beta chains share one sample of origin, sequenced in a study of T cells in Graves' hyperthyroidism and ophthalmopathy. TCR beta CDR3 regions were amplified from RNA transcripts. HTBI primers drove first-round RT-PCR of the TCR CDR3. Each CDR3 protein is one row after TCRdb ran MiXCR on the multiplex PCR reads. This table holds more than 300,000 distinct CDR3 sequences, about 14% found once. Sequenced sample: blood. These receptors originate from a woman aged 60 to 75 with Graves' hyperthyroidism.

The V call is TRBV4-2, the J call TRBJ1-1, with 7 bases fitting TRBD1. V lost 1 base, J lost 3 bases, and 5 bases stayed unmatched. The CDR3 sequence is 15 residues long. Germline CDR1 and CDR2: LGHNA and YNFKEQ. CDR3 DNA sequence: TGTGCCAGCAGCCAAGTGGGCAGGGGGTACACTGAAGCTTTCTTT. Translation: CASSQVGRGYTEAFF.

This clonotype was seen many times. V gene TRBV5-1 combines with J gene TRBJ1-2; 9 nucleotides match TRBD1. The V gene's germline CDR1 is SGHRS and CDR2 YFSETQ. The CDR3 has 14 residues. V lost 2 bases, J lost 6 bases, and 5 bases stayed unmatched. DNA of the CDR3: TGCGCCAGCAGCTTACAGGGGGCGATCGATGGCTACACCTTC. It is translated as CASSLQGAIDGYTF.

At least ten counts were recorded for this clonotype. The chain uses TRBV7-8 and TRBJ1-1; D is uncertain. The CDR3 sequence is 14 residues long. V was cut by 5 bases and J by 1 base, with 11 bases left in between. The germline V gene has CDR1 SGHVS and CDR2 FQNEAQ. The CDR3 DNA is TGTGCCAGCAGCGCTGGAGCAGAGAACACTGAAGCTTTCTTT. Its protein is CASSAGAENTEAFF.

This clonotype was counted many times. The chain is built from TRBV7-9 and TRBJ2-7; D gene unclear. From germline, CDR1 is SEHNR and CDR2 FQNEAQ (reference sequence). The CDR3 loop spans 14 amino acids. V shed 5 bases and J shed 1 base, with 12 bases lying between them. DNA of the CDR3: TGTGCCAGCAGCCGGAGAAGCTCATCCTACGAGCAGTACTTC. Translation: CASSRRSSSYEQYF.

This clonotype was counted ten times or more. This chain uses TRBV2 with TRBJ2-1; the match to TRBD1 covers 8 bases. The J segment lost 6 bases and the V segment lost 1 base, leaving 5 bases of the junction unmatched. The CDR3 contains 15 residues. The germline V gene encodes CDR1 SNHLY and CDR2 FYNNEI. CDR3 DNA sequence: TGTGCCAGCAGTGAAGAGGCGACAGGGGTCAATGAGCAGTTCTTC. Amino acids: CASSEEATGVNEQFF. Based on the CDR3 plus reference TRBV2 and TRBJ2-1, the full variable domain is EPEVTQTPSHQVTQMGQEVILRCVPISNHLYFYWYRQILGQKVEFLVSFYNNEISEKSEIFDDQFSVERPDGSNFTLKIRSTKLEDSAMYFCASSEEATGVNEQFFGPGTRLTVL.

This clonotype was counted between two and nine times. V and J are TRBV5-1 and TRBJ2-5; D possibly corresponds to TRBD1 (6 bases). Germline V gives CDR1 SGHRS, CDR2 YFSETQ. The germline V and J ends were trimmed by 4 bases and 5 bases, with 12 bases remaining between them. The CDR3 covers 13 residues. The CDR3 reads CASSNTGKETQYF. CDR3 sequence (DNA): TGCGCCAGCAGCAATACAGGGAAGGAGACCCAGTACTTC.

This clonotype has a count of ten or more. This rearrangement joins TRBV20-1 to TRBJ2-1; possible D gene TRBD2, 5 bases. Looked up from germline, CDR1 is DFQATT and CDR2 is SNEGSKA (reference sequence). The V end lost 1 base, the J end lost 0 bases, and 13 bases lay between the germline ends. This CDR3 has 16 residues. CDR3 in DNA: TGCAGTGCTAGAGCCCGGTGGAGGAGCTCCTACAATGAGCAGTTCTTC. It is translated as CSARARWRSSYNEQFF.

CDR3: CASSQDARVAYTGELFF. Here the CDR3 DNA reads TGCGCCAGCAGCCAAGATGCCAGGGTCGCATATACCGGGGAGCTGTTTTTT. This chain connects TRBV4-1 to TRBJ2-2; D might be TRBD1 (5 bases). The CDR3 extends over 17 amino acids. In germline, CDR1 is MGHRA, CDR2 YSYEKL. Trimming took 0 bases from V and 5 from J, leaving 16 bases between them.

This clonotype has ten or more counts. This chain links TRBV6-1 with TRBJ2-7; D uncertain. The CDR3 is 13 amino acids. Germline values: CDR1 MNHNS, CDR2 SASEGT. Trimming removed 6 bases at V and 6 bases at J, with 15 bases between. The DNA of the CDR3 is TGTGCCAGCAGGGTACCTTCTGGTCTCGAGCAGTACTTC. Residues: CASRVPSGLEQYF.

This clonotype was found many times. The chain employs TRBV3-1 and TRBJ2-5, with a possible D match to TRBD1 (6 bases). V was shortened by 5 bases and J by 2 bases, with 12 bases between the two germline ends. The germline V gene encodes CDR1 LGHDT and CDR2 YNNKEL (reference sequence). The CDR3 sequence is 14 residues long. CDR3 amino acids: CASSDLGTQETQYF. CDR3 DNA sequence: TGTGCCAGCAGCGACTTAGGGACACAAGAGACCCAGTACTTC.

This clonotype was seen repeatedly, ten times or more. The chain carries TRBV11-3 and TRBJ2-7, with 9 bases lining up with TRBD1. Germline CDR1 and CDR2: SGHNT and YENEEA. After removal of 3 bases from V and 2 bases from J, the junction contained 11 bases not matched to a gene. The CDR3 covers 17 residues. DNA of the CDR3: TGTGCCAGCAGCTTCGGACAGGGGAGAGGGGCGGCCTACGAGCAGTACTTC. It translates to CASSFGQGRGAAYEQYF.

This chain uses TRBV10-3 with TRBJ2-5; 9 bases agree with TRBD2. Germline trimming cut 5 bases from V and 5 bases from J; bases unmatched to any gene: 6. The V gene's germline CDR1 is ENHRY and CDR2 SYGVKD. The CDR3 is 14 residues long. This CDR3 is CAISSVAGVETQYF. CDR3 nucleotides: TGTGCCATCAGTTCAGTAGCGGGAGTGGAGACCCAGTACTTC.

With respect to this clonotype: With a much larger clone just one base away, this may be a read error. The V call is TRBV5-5, the J call TRBJ2-2, with 8 bases fitting TRBD2. After removal of 6 bases from V and 5 bases from J, the junction contained 12 bases not matched to a gene. There are 16 residues in the CDR3. The germline V gene encodes CDR1 SGHKS and CDR2 YYEKEE (reference sequence). As DNA, the CDR3 is TGTGCCAGCAACTCACCCGGGGGGGCGACAACCGGGGAGCTGTTTTTT. It specifies CASNSPGGATTGELFF.

This clonotype occurred many times. The V gene is TRBV7-8, the J gene TRBJ1-2, with 7 nucleotides matching TRBD1. The CDR3 length is 14 residues. J gave up 5 bases and V 2 bases, and 5 bases lay outside the gene matches. Germline V gene lookup returns CDR1 SGHVS and CDR2 FQNEAQ. CDR3 protein: CASSLMRQGYGYTF. CDR3 sequence (DNA): TGTGCCAGCAGCTTAATGAGACAGGGTTATGGCTACACCTTC.